The clone carrying this T cell receptor beta chain has just one count. The CDR3 contains 11 residues. Trimming shortened V by 6 bases and J by 6 bases, and 8 bases separated the two germline ends. CDR1 SGHAT and CDR2 FQNNGV come from the germline V gene. Study processing details: How many nucleated cells were present was estimated from reference gene primer amplification. Clones were sequenced by immunoSEQ multiplex PCR, and TCRdb holds only the in-frame ones, with some missing. Clone size and the V and J calls come from that table; the DNA yielded D and trimming. Of some 130,000 clones listed, approximately 82% are singletons. These data come from a study of blood T cell repertoires in COVID-19. Overall study: PBMCs, B-cell-depleted T cells, or T cells provided the cDNA or gDNA that made up the material.

The gene calls are TRBV11-2 and TRBJ1-1; no clear D. The sample consisted of peripheral blood. The source of this sequence is a man aged 60-69 years who had recovered from COVID-19. The CDR3 sequence: CASRENSEAFF. The CDR3 DNA follows: TGTGCCAGCAGAGAGAATTCTGAAGCTTTCTTT.